The following is a TCR beta chain sequence with its context. The antigen remains undetermined. The data are from a study of beta chain features in type 1 diabetes. Whole-study context: Fewer than 140,000,000 sorted cells were examined across all samples.

Broader study findings: Individuals with type 1 diabetes displayed fewer insertions and more deletions at VDJ junctions. The study found moderately but significantly shorter TCRB CDR3s in all four CD4+ subsets of Type 1 diabetes patients.

CD4+ cells of the naive, central memory, regulatory and stem cell-like memory types were sorted via CD45RO/CCR7/CD25/CD127/CD95/CD27. V lost 2 bases to trimming and J lost 3 bases, with 13 bases between them. Germline loops: CDR1 ENHRY, CDR2 SYGVKD. The CDR3 is made up of 15 amino acids. The sequenced template was cDNA made from the entire isolated RNA. Sequencing was performed with immunoSEQ multiplex PCR; in TCRdb, only in-frame clones are kept and a portion is missing. The sample has a few hundred thousand clones, about 15% seen once. The chain has TRBV10-3 and TRBJ2-5; D gene unclear. Sequenced input: naive CD4+ T cells from blood. The source of this sequence is a man aged 30 to 39 with type 1 diabetes. CDR3 DNA sequence: TGTGCCATCAGTGAGGTCCGGCAGGCGAAAGAGACCCAGTACTTC. This codes for CAISEVRQAKETQYF.